This TCR beta chain is drawn from a study of T cell responses to AZD1222 COVID-19 vaccine. Data came from immunoSEQ multiplex PCR; TCRdb stores just in-frame clones and leaves some out. The repertoire consists of fewer than 70,000 clones, with around 80% occurring once and the leading ten covering about 3.7%. After removal of 5 bases from V and 3 bases from J, the junction contained 9 bases not matched to a gene. Germline V gene sequence: CDR1 SNHLY, CDR2 FYNNEI. The CDR3 has 16 amino acids. The rearrangement links TRBV2 to TRBJ1-5, with 8 bases fitting TRBD1. The sample consisted of peripheral blood, taken 28 days after the second AZD1222 dose. This TCR was recovered from an adult who received the AZD1222 COVID-19 vaccine. CDR3 bases: TGTGCCAGCAGTATGACAGGGGCTCAGAACAATCAGCCCCAGCATTTT. This gives the protein CASSMTGAQNNQPQHF.